This T cell receptor beta chain is from a study of blood T cell repertoires in COVID-19. Study-level background: Collection of acute and convalescent COVID-19 samples took place in the United States, Italy and Spain. From T cells, B-cell-depleted T cells, or PBMCs came the material, which was cDNA or gDNA.

In the authors' methods: Reference gene primer amplification yielded estimated nucleated cell counts. The assay was immunoSEQ multiplex PCR, and TCRdb's table has in-frame clones only and misses some. The V and J calls and the clone size are those of that table, but D and trimming were determined from the DNA. This repertoire shows over 85,000 clones, nearly 90% found once; its top ten account for roughly 4.9%. Germline-derived CDR1 and CDR2 are SGHTA and FQGNSA. The CDR3 loop spans 16 amino acids. V lost 3 bases and J lost 7; bases outside the gene matches: 11. Sequencing was carried out using peripheral blood. The chain carries TRBV7-2 and TRBJ2-1; 8 positions agree with TRBD2. This sequence originates from a human donor in a cohort sampled during active COVID-19. The CDR3 nucleotides read TGTGCCAGCAGCTTCCAGGCCGGGACTAGGTGGAATGAGCAGTTCTTC. Amino acid sequence: CASSFQAGTRWNEQFF.